These 6 T cell receptor beta chains share one sample of origin, sequenced in a study of T cell repertoires in cytomegalovirus infection. Their antigens are not known. Each CDR3 protein gets one entry after TCRdb re-called the reads with MiXCR. The table has 650,000 to 850,000 distinct CDR3 sequences, almost 30% seen once; the top ten hold over 10%. Specimen: cultured CD8+ T cells from PBMCs, collected from culture after CMV antigen stimulation. The receptors shown here come from a human donor in good health (CMV status not recorded). Some clones in this sample may be carry-over from other donors' samples.

This clonotype was recorded a few times. V and J are TRBV27 and TRBJ2-3; 12 bases agree with TRBD2. CDR1 MNHEY and CDR2 SMNVEV come from the germline V gene (reference sequence). The CDR3 is 18 amino acids. The V gene end was trimmed by 8 bases and the J gene end by 1 base; junction bases not matched to a gene: 13. CDR3 in DNA: TGTGCCAGCTCCCCCTGGACTAGCGGGGTTGGAGGCACAGATACGCAGTATTTT. Amino acid sequence: CASSPWTSGVGGTDTQYF.

The table lists this clonotype with a few counts. V usage is TRBV5-5 and J usage is TRBJ2-7; D perhaps matches TRBD1 (5 bases). The CDR3 extends over 13 amino acids. Trimming stripped 0 bases from V and 5 bases from J, with 9 bases between. Per the germline V gene, CDR1 is SGHKS and CDR2 is YYEKEE (reference sequence). CDR3: CASSLVQVDEQYV. The DNA of the CDR3 is TGTGCCAGCAGCTTGGTACAGGTGGACGAGCAGTACGTC.

This clonotype was observed once. The chain employs TRBV19 and TRBJ1-1; TRBD1 might be the D (6 bases). CDR3 length equals 15 residues. Per germline, CDR1 LNHDA and CDR2 SQIVND (reference sequence). Trimming removed 5 bases at V and 7 bases at J, with 20 bases between. The CDR3 nucleotides are TGTGCCAGTAGTGGACGGACCATTAAACAGGGTGAAGCTTTCTTT. Its translation is CASSGRTIKQGEAFF.

This sequence joins TRBV4-3 and TRBJ1-2, with D possibly matching TRBD1 (5 bases). CDR1 is LGHNA, CDR2 YSLEER, per germline. Trimming pared 0 bases from V and 7 bases from J, leaving 15 bases between. This CDR3 region has 15 residues. The CDR3 bases are TGCGCCAGCAGCCAAGAGTGGGGGACCATGACTGGCTACACCTTC. It codes for CASSQEWGTMTGYTF.

The chain uses TRBV7-3 and TRBJ2-5; 8 bases agree with TRBD1. The germline V gene has CDR1 SGHTA and CDR2 FQGTGA. This CDR3 has 14 residues. The V and J ends lost 5 bases and 4 bases, in that order; junction bases with no gene match: 6. CDR3: CASSIQGAAETQYF. In nucleotides, the CDR3 is TGTGCCAGCAGCATCCAGGGGGCGGCAGAGACCCAGTACTTC.

The chain uses TRBV4-1 and TRBJ2-3; D ambiguous. Trimming took 1 base from V and 2 from J, leaving 10 bases between them. Per the germline V gene, CDR1 is MGHRA and CDR2 is YSYEKL. This CDR3 comprises 15 residues. The DNA for the CDR3 is TGCGCCAGCAGCCAAGGTGGGCAGTACACAGATACGCAGTATTTT. Encoded protein: CASSQGGQYTDTQYF.